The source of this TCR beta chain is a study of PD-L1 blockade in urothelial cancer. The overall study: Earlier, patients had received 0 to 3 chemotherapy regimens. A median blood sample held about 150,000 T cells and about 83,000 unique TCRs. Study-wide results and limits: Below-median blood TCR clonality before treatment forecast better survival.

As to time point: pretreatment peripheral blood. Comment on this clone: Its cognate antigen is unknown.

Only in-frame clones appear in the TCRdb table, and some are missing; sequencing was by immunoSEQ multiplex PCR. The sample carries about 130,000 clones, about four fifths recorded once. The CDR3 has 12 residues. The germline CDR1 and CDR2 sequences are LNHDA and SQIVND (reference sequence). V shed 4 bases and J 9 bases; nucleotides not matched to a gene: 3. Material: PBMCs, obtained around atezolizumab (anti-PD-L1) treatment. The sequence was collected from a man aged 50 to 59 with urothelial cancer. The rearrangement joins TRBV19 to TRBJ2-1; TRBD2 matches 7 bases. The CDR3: CASSRTSLEQFF. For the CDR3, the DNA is TGTGCCAGTAGTAGGACTAGTCTTGAGCAGTTCTTC.